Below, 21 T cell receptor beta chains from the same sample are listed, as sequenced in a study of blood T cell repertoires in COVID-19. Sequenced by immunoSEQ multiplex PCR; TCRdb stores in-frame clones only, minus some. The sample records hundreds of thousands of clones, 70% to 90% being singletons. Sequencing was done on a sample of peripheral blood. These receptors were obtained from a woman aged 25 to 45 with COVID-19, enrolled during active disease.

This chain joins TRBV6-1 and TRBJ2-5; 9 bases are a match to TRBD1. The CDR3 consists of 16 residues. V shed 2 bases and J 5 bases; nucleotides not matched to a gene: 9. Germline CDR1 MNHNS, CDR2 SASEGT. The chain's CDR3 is CASSEFGTGLVETQYF. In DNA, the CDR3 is TGTGCCAGCAGTGAATTCGGGACAGGGTTGGTTGAGACCCAGTACTTC.

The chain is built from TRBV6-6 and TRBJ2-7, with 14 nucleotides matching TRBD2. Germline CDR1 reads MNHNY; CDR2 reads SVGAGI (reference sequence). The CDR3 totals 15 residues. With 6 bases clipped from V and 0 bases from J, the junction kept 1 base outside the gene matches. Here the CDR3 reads CASRGTSGSSYEQYV. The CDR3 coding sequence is TGTGCCAGCAGGGGGACTAGCGGGAGCTCCTACGAGCAGTACGTC.

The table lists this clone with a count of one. The CDR3 spells CALKGQRRLNTEAFF. In DNA, the CDR3 is TGTGCTTTGAAAGGACAAAGGCGCCTGAACACTGAAGCTTTCTTT. The genes are TRBV6-5 and TRBJ1-1, with D possibly matching TRBD1 (5 bases). The CDR3 sequence is 15 residues long. Germline V CDR1 and CDR2: MNHEY, SVGAGI.

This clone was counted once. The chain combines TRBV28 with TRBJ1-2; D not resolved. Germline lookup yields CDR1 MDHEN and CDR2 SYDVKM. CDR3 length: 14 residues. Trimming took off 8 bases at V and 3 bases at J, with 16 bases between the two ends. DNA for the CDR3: TGTGCCAGCCGCAAGGTGGGCGACGACTATGGCTACACCTTC. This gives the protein CASRKVGDDYGYTF.

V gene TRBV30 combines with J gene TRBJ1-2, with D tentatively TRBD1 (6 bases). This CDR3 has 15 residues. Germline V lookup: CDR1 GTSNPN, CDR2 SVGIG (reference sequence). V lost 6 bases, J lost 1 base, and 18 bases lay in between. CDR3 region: CACKIVQGFNYGYTF. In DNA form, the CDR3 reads TGTGCCTGCAAAATCGTACAGGGATTTAACTATGGCTACACCTTC.

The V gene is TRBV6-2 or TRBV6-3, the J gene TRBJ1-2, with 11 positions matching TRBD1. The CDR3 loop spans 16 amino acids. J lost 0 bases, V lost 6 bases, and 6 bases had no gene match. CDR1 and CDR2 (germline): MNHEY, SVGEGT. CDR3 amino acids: CASSWGQGESNYGYTF. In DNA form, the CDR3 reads TGTGCCAGCAGCTGGGGACAGGGGGAATCTAACTATGGCTACACCTTC.

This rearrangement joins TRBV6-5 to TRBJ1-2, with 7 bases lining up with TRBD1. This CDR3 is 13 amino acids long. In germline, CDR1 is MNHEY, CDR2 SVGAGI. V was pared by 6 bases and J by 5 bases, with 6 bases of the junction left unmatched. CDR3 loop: CASRPGTAYGYTF. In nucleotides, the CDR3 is TGTGCCAGCAGGCCCGGGACAGCGTATGGCTACACCTTC.

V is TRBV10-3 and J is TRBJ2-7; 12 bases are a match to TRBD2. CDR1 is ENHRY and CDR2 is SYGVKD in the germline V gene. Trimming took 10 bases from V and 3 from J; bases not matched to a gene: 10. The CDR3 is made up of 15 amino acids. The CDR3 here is CATREGLAGNYEQYV. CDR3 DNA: TGTGCCACCAGGGAAGGACTAGCGGGGAACTACGAGCAGTACGTC.

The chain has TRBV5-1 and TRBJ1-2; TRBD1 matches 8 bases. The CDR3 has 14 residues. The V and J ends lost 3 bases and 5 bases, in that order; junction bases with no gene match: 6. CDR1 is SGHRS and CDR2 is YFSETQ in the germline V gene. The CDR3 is CASSWTGPVYGYTF. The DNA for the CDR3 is TGCGCCAGCAGCTGGACAGGGCCAGTGTATGGCTACACCTTC.

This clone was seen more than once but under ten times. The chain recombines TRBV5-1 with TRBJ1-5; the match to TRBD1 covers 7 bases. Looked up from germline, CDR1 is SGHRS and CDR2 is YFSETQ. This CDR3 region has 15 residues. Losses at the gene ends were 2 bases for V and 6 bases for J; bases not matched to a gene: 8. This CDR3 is CASSLAGGYLQPQHF. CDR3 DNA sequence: TGCGCCAGCAGCTTAGCAGGGGGATATCTTCAGCCCCAGCATTTT.

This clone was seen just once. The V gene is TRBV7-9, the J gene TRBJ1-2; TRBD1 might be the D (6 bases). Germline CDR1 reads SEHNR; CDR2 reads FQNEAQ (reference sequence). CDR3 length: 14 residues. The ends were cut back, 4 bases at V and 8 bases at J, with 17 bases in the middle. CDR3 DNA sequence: TGTGCCAGCAGCTCCCTGTCAGGGGCGCGAGGCTACACCTTC. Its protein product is CASSSLSGARGYTF.

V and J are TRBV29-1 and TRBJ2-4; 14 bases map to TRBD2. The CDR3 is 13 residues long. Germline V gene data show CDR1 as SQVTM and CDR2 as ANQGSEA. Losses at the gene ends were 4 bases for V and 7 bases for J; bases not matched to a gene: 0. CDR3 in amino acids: CSVGTSGRNIQYF. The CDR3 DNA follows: TGCAGCGTTGGGACTAGCGGGAGGAACATTCAGTACTTC.

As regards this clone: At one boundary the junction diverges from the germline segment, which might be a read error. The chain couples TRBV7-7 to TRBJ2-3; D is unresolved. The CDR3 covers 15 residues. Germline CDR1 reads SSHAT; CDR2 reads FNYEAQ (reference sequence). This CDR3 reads CASSLDNRATDTQYF. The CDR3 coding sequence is TGTGCTAGCAGCTTAGACAACAGAGCCACAGATACGCAGTATTTT. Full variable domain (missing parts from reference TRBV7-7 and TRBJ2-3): GAGVSQSPRYKVTKRGQDVTLRCDPISSHATLYWYQQALGQGPEFLTYFNYEAQPDKSGLPSDRFSAERPEGSISTLTIQRTEQRDSAMYRCASSLDNRATDTQYFGPGTRLTVL.

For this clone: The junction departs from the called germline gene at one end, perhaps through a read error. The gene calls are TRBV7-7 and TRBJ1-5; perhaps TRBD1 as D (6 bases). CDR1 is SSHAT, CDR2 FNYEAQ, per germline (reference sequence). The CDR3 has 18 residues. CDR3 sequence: CASSLGAGADEGNQPQHF. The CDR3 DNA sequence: TGTGCTAGCAGCTTAGGGGCAGGGGCGGATGAGGGCAATCAGCCCCAGCATTTT.

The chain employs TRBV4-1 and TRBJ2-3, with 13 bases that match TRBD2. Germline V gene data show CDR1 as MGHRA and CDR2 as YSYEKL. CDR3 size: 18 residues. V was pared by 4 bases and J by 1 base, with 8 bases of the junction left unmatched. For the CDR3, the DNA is TGCGCCAGCAGCCCTGGACTAGCGGGAGAGGGCCGCACAGATACGCAGTATTTT. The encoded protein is CASSPGLAGEGRTDTQYF.

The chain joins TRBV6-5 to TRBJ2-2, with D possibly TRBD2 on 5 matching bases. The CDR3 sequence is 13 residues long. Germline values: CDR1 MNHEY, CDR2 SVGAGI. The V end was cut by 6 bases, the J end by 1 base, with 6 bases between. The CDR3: CASRGLNTGELFF. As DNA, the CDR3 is TGTGCCAGCAGAGGACTGAACACCGGGGAGCTGTTTTTT.

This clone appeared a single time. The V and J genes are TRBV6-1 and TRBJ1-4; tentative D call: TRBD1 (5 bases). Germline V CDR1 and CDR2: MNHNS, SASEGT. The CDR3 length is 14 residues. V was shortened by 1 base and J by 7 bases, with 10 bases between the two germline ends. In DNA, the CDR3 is TGTGCCAGCAGTGAAGAGGGGCGGACTGAAAAACTGTTTTTT. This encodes CASSEEGRTEKLFF.

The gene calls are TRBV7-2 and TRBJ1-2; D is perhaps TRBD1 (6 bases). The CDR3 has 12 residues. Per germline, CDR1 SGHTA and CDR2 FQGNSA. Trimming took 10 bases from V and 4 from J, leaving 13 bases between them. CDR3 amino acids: CAIRTGPYGYTF. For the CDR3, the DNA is TGTGCCATCCGTACAGGGCCCTATGGCTACACCTTC.

This CDR3 reads CASSEALGRGETQYF. The CDR3 DNA is TGTGCCAGCAGTGAAGCCCTTGGGAGAGGAGAGACCCAGTACTTC. This chain joins TRBV2 and TRBJ2-5, with D possibly being TRBD2 (5 bases). Per germline, CDR1 SNHLY and CDR2 FYNNEI. The V end lost 0 bases, the J end lost 4 bases, and 12 bases lay between the germline ends. This CDR3 contains 15 residues.

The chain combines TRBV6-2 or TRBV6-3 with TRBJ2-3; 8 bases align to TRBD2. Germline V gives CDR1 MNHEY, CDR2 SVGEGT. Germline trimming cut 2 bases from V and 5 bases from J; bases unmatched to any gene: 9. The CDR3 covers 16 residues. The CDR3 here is CASSYLREGPVDTQYF. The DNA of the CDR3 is TGTGCCAGCAGTTACCTCCGGGAGGGCCCGGTAGATACGCAGTATTTT.

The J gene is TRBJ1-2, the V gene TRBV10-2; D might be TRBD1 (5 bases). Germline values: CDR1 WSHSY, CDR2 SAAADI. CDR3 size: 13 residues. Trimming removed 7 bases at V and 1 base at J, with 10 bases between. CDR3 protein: CASTQTVNYGYTF. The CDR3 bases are TGCGCCAGCACCCAGACAGTTAACTATGGCTACACCTTC.